This section outlines one T cell receptor (beta chain) sequence together with its context. The entry originates in a study of blood T cell repertoires in COVID-19. Trimming left V 0 bases short and J 7 bases short, with 16 bases between. This CDR3 has 15 amino acids. Germline CDR1 is KGHSH and CDR2 is LQKENI. TCRdb keeps only in-frame clones here, not all; method: immunoSEQ multiplex PCR. The sample yields about 90,000 clones, 85% seen once. The specimen was peripheral blood. The receptor was isolated from a man aged 45-60 years with acute or convalescent COVID-19. V is TRBV18 and J is TRBJ2-7; the D gene is possibly TRBD1 (6 bases). The CDR3 sequence is CASSPPGTPPGEQYF. The CDR3 DNA follows: TGTGCCAGCTCACCACCGGGGACACCCCCGGGGGAGCAGTACTTC.